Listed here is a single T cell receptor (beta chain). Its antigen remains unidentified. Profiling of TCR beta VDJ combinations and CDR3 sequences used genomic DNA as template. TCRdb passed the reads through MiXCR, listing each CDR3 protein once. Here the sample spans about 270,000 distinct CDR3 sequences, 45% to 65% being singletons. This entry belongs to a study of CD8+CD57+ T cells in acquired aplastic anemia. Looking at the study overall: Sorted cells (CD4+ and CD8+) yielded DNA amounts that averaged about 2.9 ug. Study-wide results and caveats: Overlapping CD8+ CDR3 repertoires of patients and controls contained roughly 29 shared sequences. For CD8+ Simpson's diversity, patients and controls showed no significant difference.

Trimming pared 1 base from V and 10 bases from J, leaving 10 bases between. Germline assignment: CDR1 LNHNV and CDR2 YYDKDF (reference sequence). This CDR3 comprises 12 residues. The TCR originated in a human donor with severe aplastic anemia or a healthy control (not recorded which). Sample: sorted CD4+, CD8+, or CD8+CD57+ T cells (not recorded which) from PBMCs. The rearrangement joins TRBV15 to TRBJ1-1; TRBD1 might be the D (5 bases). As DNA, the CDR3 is TGTGCCACCAGCAGAGGCAGGGTCCTAGCTTTCTTT. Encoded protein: CATSRGRVLAFF.